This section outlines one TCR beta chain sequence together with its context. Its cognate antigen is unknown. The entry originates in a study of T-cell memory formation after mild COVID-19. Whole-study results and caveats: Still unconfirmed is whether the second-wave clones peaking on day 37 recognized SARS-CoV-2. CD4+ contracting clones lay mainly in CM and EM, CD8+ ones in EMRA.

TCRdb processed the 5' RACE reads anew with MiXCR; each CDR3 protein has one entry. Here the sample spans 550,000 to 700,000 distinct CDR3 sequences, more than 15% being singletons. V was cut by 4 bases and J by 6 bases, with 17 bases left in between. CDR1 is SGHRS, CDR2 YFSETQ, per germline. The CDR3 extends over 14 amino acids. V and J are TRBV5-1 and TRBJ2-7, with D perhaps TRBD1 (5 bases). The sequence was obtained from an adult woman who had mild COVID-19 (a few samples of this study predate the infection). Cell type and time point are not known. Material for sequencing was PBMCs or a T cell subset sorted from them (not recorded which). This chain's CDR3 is CASSLEGVPGEQYF. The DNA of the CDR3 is TGCGCCAGCAGCCTTGAAGGGGTCCCCGGCGAGCAGTACTTC.